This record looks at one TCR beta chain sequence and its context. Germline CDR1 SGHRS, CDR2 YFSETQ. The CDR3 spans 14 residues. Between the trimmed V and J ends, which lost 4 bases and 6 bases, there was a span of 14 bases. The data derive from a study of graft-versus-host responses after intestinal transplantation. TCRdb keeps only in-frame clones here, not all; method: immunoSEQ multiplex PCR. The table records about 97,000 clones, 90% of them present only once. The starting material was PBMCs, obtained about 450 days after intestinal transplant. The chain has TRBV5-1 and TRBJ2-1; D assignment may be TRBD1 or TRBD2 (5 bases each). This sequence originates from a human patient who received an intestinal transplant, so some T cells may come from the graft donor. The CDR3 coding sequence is TGCGCCAGCAGCCCCCGGGACCCCGGCAATGAGCAGTTCTTC. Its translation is CASSPRDPGNEQFF.